This T cell receptor beta chain was captured by sequencing in a study of cytomegalovirus exposure and HLA in healthy donors. Study-level points and caveats: HLA alleles showed associations with fewer than 20,000 TCR beta sequences in a later analysis, at a 0.05 false discovery rate.

60 Vbeta and 13 Jbeta primers were used in PCR. The table came from immunoSEQ multiplex PCR; TCRdb's copy has only in-frame clones and leaves some out. In the table there are under 130,000 clones, over 65% of which are singletons. Details on this clone: Its antigen is as yet unknown.

Trimming removed 3 bases from V and 0 bases from J, with 11 bases in between. Germline CDR1 SQVTM, CDR2 ANQGSEA. The CDR3 loop spans 14 amino acids. The chain joins TRBV29-1 to TRBJ2-5; the D is unclear. Sample: PBMCs. This TCR was recovered from a man aged 35 to 55 in good health and CMV-seropositive. The CDR3 protein is CSVEAHGYQETQYF. In nucleotides, the CDR3 is TGCAGCGTTGAGGCCCACGGGTACCAAGAGACCCAGTACTTC.